Presented here are 21 T cell receptor beta chains from one specimen sequenced in a study of shared clonotypes between healthy human individuals. Measured with immunoSEQ multiplex PCR; TCRdb has only the in-frame clones, and not every one. The sample shows approximately 720,000 clones, less than 80% of them seen only once. Sequences were obtained from memory CD4+ T cells sorted from blood. Subset defined: CD45RA-negative fraction. Receptors originate from a woman aged 25 to 39 in good health.

The chain combines TRBV4-1 with TRBJ1-2; TRBD1 is a possible D gene (6 bases). The CDR3 covers 16 residues. Germline CDR1 MGHRA, CDR2 YSYEKL. Trimming shortened V by 0 bases and J by 4 bases, and 15 bases separated the two germline ends. In DNA form, the CDR3 reads TGCGCCAGCAGCCAAGATGCGAGGGAGGGGGGCTATGGCTACACCTTC. Its protein is CASSQDAREGGYGYTF.

V gene TRBV10-2 combines with J gene TRBJ2-1; TRBD2 agrees at 13 bases. With V trimmed by 6 bases and J by 8 bases, 7 bases remained unmatched. The CDR3 is made up of 15 amino acids. CDR1 is WSHSY and CDR2 is SAAADI in the germline V gene. CDR3 loop: CASSTGTSGIYEQFF. The DNA of the CDR3 is TGCGCCAGCAGCACCGGGACTAGCGGGATCTATGAGCAGTTCTTC.

The chain carries TRBV2 and TRBJ1-1; maybe TRBD1 (6 bases). Trimming removed 7 bases from V and 1 base from J, with 7 bases in between. Germline V gene lookup returns CDR1 SNHLY and CDR2 FYNNEI. The CDR3 is 12 residues long. CDR3 nucleotide sequence: TGTGCCAGCACCAGGGGGAACACTGAAGCTTTCTTT. As protein: CASTRGNTEAFF.

The rearrangement uses TRBV9 and TRBJ2-7; a possible D gene is TRBD1 (6 bases). CDR1 is SGDLS, CDR2 YYNGEE, per germline. The CDR3 consists of 15 residues. V dropped 3 bases and J dropped 3 bases, with 16 bases sitting between them. Written as DNA, the CDR3 is TGTGCCAGCAGCGGTACACCCCACAGGGTCTACGAGCAGTACTTC. Its protein is CASSGTPHRVYEQYF.

The chain recombines TRBV19 with TRBJ1-1, with a possible D match to TRBD1 (5 bases). The CDR3 length is 14 residues. CDR1 is LNHDA and CDR2 is SQIVND in the germline V gene (reference sequence). Trimming shortened V by 7 bases and J by 5 bases, and 17 bases separated the two germline ends. The chain's CDR3 is CASTGGTAKTEAFF. The CDR3 nucleotides are TGTGCCAGTACCGGAGGGACGGCCAAGACTGAAGCTTTCTTT.

The chain carries TRBV5-1 and TRBJ1-1; the match to TRBD1 covers 7 bases. Trimming took 4 bases from V and 6 from J; bases not matched to a gene: 12. The length of the CDR3 is 15 residues. CDR1 SGHRS and CDR2 YFSETQ come from the germline V gene. The CDR3 loop reads CASSPHRDSGSEAFF. CDR3 DNA: TGCGCCAGCAGCCCACACCGGGACAGTGGTTCTGAAGCTTTCTTT.

V and J are TRBV28 and TRBJ1-2; D is unclear. This CDR3 contains 14 residues. In germline, CDR1 is MDHEN, CDR2 SYDVKM. V gave up 7 bases and J gave up 4 bases, with 16 bases separating them. CDR3 sequence reads: CASTPGLKTYGYTF. The CDR3 nucleotides are TGTGCCAGCACCCCCGGTTTAAAAACCTATGGCTACACCTTC.

This clone was observed at least ten times. This CDR3 is also generated by other DNA sequences in the sample. The rearrangement uses TRBV9 and TRBJ2-5; 11 nucleotides align to TRBD2. There are 17 residues in the CDR3. The V segment lost 3 bases and the J segment 3 bases; nucleotides outside the gene matches: 10. Germline CDR1 and CDR2: SGDLS and YYNGEE. In DNA form, the CDR3 reads TGTGCCAGCAGCGCAAATAAGGGGACTAGCGGAAAAGAGACCCAGTACTTC. It encodes CASSANKGTSGKETQYF.

There are a few counts of this clone. The CDR3 nucleotides read TGTGCCAGCAGCAATCGGGGTAATCAGCCCCAGCATTTT. Amino acids: CASSNRGNQPQHF. The chain combines TRBV21-1 with TRBJ1-5. TRBV21-1 is noted as a pseudogene. This CDR3 spans 13 amino acids.

There are a few counts of this clone. The chain links TRBV7-2 to TRBJ2-1; 11 nucleotides align to TRBD2. Germline loops: CDR1 SGHTA, CDR2 FQGNSA. The CDR3 loop spans 18 amino acids. Trimming removed 6 bases from V and 3 bases from J; junction bases left unmatched: 13. The DNA for the CDR3 is TGTGCCAGCAGACCAAATGCTTTAACTAGCGGGAGCTACAATGAGCAGTTCTTC. Amino acids: CASRPNALTSGSYNEQFF.

The table lists this clone with a count of one. The V and J genes are TRBV28 and TRBJ1-4; D remains ambiguous. CDR1 MDHEN and CDR2 SYDVKM come from the germline V gene. The length of the CDR3 is 19 residues. Trimming pared 1 base from V and 3 bases from J, leaving 21 bases between. CDR3 sequence reads: CASSLFPPTFVYSNEKLFF. The CDR3 DNA reads TGTGCCAGCAGTTTATTCCCTCCCACATTCGTCTACTCTAATGAAAAACTGTTTTTT. The full variable domain, rest sourced from reference TRBV28 and TRBJ1-4, is DVKVTQSSRYLVKRTGEKVFLECVQDMDHENMFWYRQDPGLGLRLIYFSYDVKMKEKGDIPEGYSVSREKKERFSLILESASTNQTSMYLCASSLFPPTFVYSNEKLFFGSGTQLSVL.

This chain uses TRBV7-3 with TRBJ2-3; no definite D call. Trimming took off 3 bases at V and 4 bases at J, with 5 bases between the two ends. CDR1 SGHTA and CDR2 FQGTGA come from the germline V gene. The CDR3 runs 12 residues. Here the CDR3 reads CASSLLADTQYF. The CDR3 DNA reads TGTGCCAGCAGCTTGTTAGCAGATACGCAGTATTTT.

This clone was detected once. The chain carries TRBV5-1 and TRBJ2-5, with TRBD2 as a possible D gene (6 bases). This CDR3 spans 15 amino acids. Trimming left V 3 bases short and J 5 bases short, with 17 bases between. Per the germline V gene, CDR1 is SGHRS and CDR2 is YFSETQ. CDR3 residues: CASSWGTEGGETQYF. CDR3 DNA: TGCGCCAGCAGCTGGGGAACGGAAGGAGGGGAGACCCAGTACTTC.

The V and J genes are TRBV11-2 and TRBJ2-7; 9 bases match TRBD2. This CDR3 region has 18 residues. Germline V lookup: CDR1 SGHAT, CDR2 FQNNGV. Losses at the gene ends were 3 bases for V and 0 bases for J; bases not matched to a gene: 12. This chain's CDR3 is CASSFNFDSGRGSYEQYF. CDR3 in DNA: TGTGCCAGCAGCTTTAACTTTGATAGCGGGAGAGGCTCCTACGAGCAGTACTTC.

The chain employs TRBV7-2 and TRBJ2-2; 10 nucleotides line up with TRBD2. From germline, CDR1 is SGHTA and CDR2 FQGNSA. The CDR3 is made up of 17 amino acids. V dropped 3 bases and J dropped 5; count of bases not matched to a gene: 9. DNA of the CDR3: TGTGCCAGCAGCTTGTCGTCACTAGCGGGACGAACCGGGGAGCTGTTTTTT. Residues: CASSLSSLAGRTGELFF. Drawing the rest from reference TRBV7-2 and TRBJ2-2, the complete variable domain is GAGVSQSPSNKVTEKGKDVELRCDPISGHTALYWYRQSLGQGLEFLIYFQGNSAPDKSGLPSDRFSAERTGGSVSTLTIQRTQQEDSAVYLCASSLSSLAGRTGELFFGEGSRLTVL.

As regards this clone: Other nucleotide sequences in the sample specify the same CDR3. The chain links TRBV2 to TRBJ2-1, with D unresolved. This CDR3 comprises 11 residues. V dropped 2 bases and J dropped 8 bases, with 4 bases sitting between them. Germline CDR1 SNHLY, CDR2 FYNNEI. Here the CDR3 reads CASSERHEQFF. CDR3 DNA sequence: TGTGCCAGCAGTGAAAGACATGAGCAGTTCTTC.

The chain couples TRBV7-2 to TRBJ2-1, with 8 nucleotides matching TRBD2. CDR1 and CDR2 (germline): SGHTA, FQGNSA. The CDR3 loop spans 17 amino acids. V was clipped by 4 bases and J by 7 bases; unmatched bases: 15. The CDR3 region is CASSSSNIISGTNEQFF. DNA for the CDR3: TGTGCCAGCAGCTCGTCTAACATAATTAGCGGGACAAATGAGCAGTTCTTC.

The chain is built from TRBV19 and TRBJ1-2; possibly TRBD1 for D (5 bases). Germline CDR1 LNHDA, CDR2 SQIVND (reference sequence). The V end was cut by 3 bases, the J end by 6 bases, with 17 bases between. The CDR3 is 15 residues long. The chain's CDR3 is CASSINRQRRDGYTF. In DNA form, the CDR3 reads TGTGCCAGTAGTATTAATCGACAGCGGAGGGATGGCTACACCTTC.

This sequence joins TRBV7-8 and TRBJ2-1; D may correspond to TRBD1 or TRBD2 (5 bases each). CDR1 and CDR2 from the germline V gene are SGHVS and FQNEAQ. Between the trimmed V and J ends, which lost 0 bases and 9 bases, there was a span of 12 bases. This CDR3 region has 14 residues. This CDR3 is CASSLARGSREQFF. The CDR3 nucleotides are TGTGCCAGCAGCTTAGCGAGGGGTAGTCGTGAGCAGTTCTTC.

V is TRBV14 and J is TRBJ2-3, with 9 bases fitting TRBD1. Per the germline V gene, CDR1 is SGHDN and CDR2 is FVKESK. CDR3 length equals 19 residues. The ends lost 5 bases at V and 8 bases at J; junction bases unmatched: 23. Written as DNA, the CDR3 is TGTGCCAGCAGCGTAAGCAGATCTTTGGGACAGGGTCCAAGGGGTACGCAGTATTTT. Amino acid sequence: CASSVSRSLGQGPRGTQYF.

This clone was detected only once. The chain has TRBV4-1 and TRBJ2-2; 8 nucleotides line up with TRBD1. The CDR3 runs to 16 residues. Germline CDR1 and CDR2: MGHRA and YSYEKL. V shed 6 bases and J 1 base; nucleotides not matched to a gene: 7. The CDR3 sequence: CASRRTGQENTGELFF. The CDR3 DNA follows: TGCGCCAGCAGGCGGACGGGACAGGAGAACACCGGGGAGCTGTTTTTT.